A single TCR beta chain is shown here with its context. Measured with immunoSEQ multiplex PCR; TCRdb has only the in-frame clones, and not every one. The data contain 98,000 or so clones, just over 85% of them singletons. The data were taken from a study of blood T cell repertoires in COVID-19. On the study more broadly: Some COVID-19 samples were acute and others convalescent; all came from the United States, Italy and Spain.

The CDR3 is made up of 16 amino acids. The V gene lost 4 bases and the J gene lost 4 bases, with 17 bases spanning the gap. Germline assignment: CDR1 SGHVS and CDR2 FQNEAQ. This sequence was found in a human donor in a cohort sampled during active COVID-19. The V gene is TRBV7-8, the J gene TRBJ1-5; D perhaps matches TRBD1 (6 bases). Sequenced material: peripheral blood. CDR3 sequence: CASSSTQGSRNQPQHF. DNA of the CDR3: TGTGCCAGCAGCTCAACCCAGGGGTCCCGAAATCAGCCCCAGCATTTT.